This T cell receptor beta chain was recorded in a study of Graves' ophthalmopathy and Graves' hyperthyroidism. Study observations and caveats: Blood also held most thyroid clonotypes expanded above 0.001 frequency.

As the template, RNA transcripts were used to amplify TCR beta CDR3 regions. The library came from an HTBI-primed first-round RT-PCR and a second-round multiplex PCR. TCRdb redid the calling of the multiplex PCR reads with MiXCR, one entry per CDR3 protein. Of approximately 640,000 distinct CDR3 sequences listed, approximately 39% are singletons. This clonotype came up many times. Its antigen is not identified. Germline assignment: CDR1 KGHDR and CDR2 SFDVKD. Trimming cost V 2 bases and J 4 bases, with 19 bases left between them. The CDR3 runs 17 residues. Ophthalmopathy in the donors was of moderate-to-severe activity, with CAS ≥3, NOSPECS ≥4 and duration under 3 months. About 10 ml of fresh blood yielded the PBMCs by density gradient.

The chain carries TRBV24-1 and TRBJ2-5; D ambiguous. Sequencing was performed on peripheral blood. The receptor comes from an adult man with Graves' ophthalmopathy. The CDR3 region has the DNA TGTGCCACCAGTGATTGGGGTCGCGGACCATCGGGAGAGACCCAGTACTTC. Residues: CATSDWGRGPSGETQYF.